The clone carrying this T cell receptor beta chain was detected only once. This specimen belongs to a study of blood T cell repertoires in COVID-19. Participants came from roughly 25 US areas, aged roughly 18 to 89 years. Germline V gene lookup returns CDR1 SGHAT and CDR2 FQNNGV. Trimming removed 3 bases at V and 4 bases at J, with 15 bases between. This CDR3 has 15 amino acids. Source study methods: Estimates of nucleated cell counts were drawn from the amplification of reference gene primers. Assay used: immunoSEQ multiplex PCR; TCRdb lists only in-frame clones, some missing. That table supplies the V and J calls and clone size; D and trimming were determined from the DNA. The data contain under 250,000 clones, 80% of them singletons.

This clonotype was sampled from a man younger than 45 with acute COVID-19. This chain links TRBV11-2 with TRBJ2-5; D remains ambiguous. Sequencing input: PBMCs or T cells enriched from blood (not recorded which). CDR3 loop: CASSLRLNLVETQYF. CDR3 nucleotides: TGTGCCAGCAGCTTGCGACTGAATTTAGTAGAGACCCAGTACTTC.